This T cell receptor (beta chain) emerged from a study of beta chain features in type 1 diabetes. Remarks on this clone: As yet, its antigen is unknown.

All of the isolated RNA was reverse transcribed, so expressed TCRB transcripts were sequenced. The method was immunoSEQ multiplex PCR; TCRdb's version includes in-frame clones alone and lacks a portion of them. Of around 430,000 clones in the sample, 25% to 35% are singletons; the top ten hold more than 0.055%. Broader study findings: The influence of HLA type on TCRB rearrangement stayed undetermined. Patients' naive, central memory and Treg TCRB repertoires seemed closer to one another than those of healthy donors.

The CDR3 contains 16 residues. The germline V gene encodes CDR1 MNHEY and CDR2 SVGAGI. The V end was cut by 2 bases, the J end by 2 bases, with 10 bases between. The receptor's source is a man in his late teens or twenties in good health. Sequenced input: naive CD4+ T cells from blood. This chain joins TRBV6-5 and TRBJ2-6; the D gene is possibly TRBD1 (6 bases). The CDR3 loop reads CASSYIRGTGANVLTF. In DNA, the CDR3 is TGTGCCAGCAGTTACATTAGGGGGACTGGGGCCAACGTCCTGACTTTC.